These 15 T cell receptor beta chains came from one sample sequenced in a study of blood T cell repertoires in COVID-19. Assay used: immunoSEQ multiplex PCR; TCRdb lists only in-frame clones, some missing. The table lists some 59,000 clones, around 82% of them singletons. The sequenced sample was peripheral blood. The receptor source for this set is a man older than 75 with active or convalescent COVID-19.

V and J are TRBV13 and TRBJ1-5, with a weak D call TRBD1 (6 bases). CDR3 length equals 19 residues. Germline values: CDR1 PRHDT, CDR2 FYEKMQ (reference sequence). The V end lost 3 bases, the J end lost 5 bases, and 26 bases lay between the germline ends. This CDR3 reads CASSLRPPDAGAPHQPQHF. CDR3 coding DNA: TGTGCCAGCAGCTTGCGGCCACCAGACGCAGGGGCTCCTCATCAGCCCCAGCATTTT.

The chain recombines TRBV7-9 with TRBJ1-1, with D possibly TRBD1 on 6 matching bases. Trimming left V 7 bases short and J 2 bases short, with 20 bases between. The CDR3 is 16 amino acids. CDR1 and CDR2 (germline): SEHNR, FQNEAQ (reference sequence). CDR3 DNA: TGTGCCAGCAAACGGTGGCGGGGGCCTACTAACACTGAAGCTTTCTTT. Protein product: CASKRWRGPTNTEAFF.

The V call is TRBV5-5, the J call TRBJ2-7; 8 nucleotides match TRBD1. This CDR3 comprises 15 residues. Germline loops: CDR1 SGHKS, CDR2 YYEKEE (reference sequence). V lost 4 bases and J lost 3; bases outside the gene matches: 9. The CDR3 spells CASSEGTGLLYEQYF. The DNA for the CDR3 is TGTGCCAGCAGCGAAGGGACAGGCCTCCTCTACGAGCAGTACTTC.

This clone was observed a few times. This rearrangement joins TRBV27 to TRBJ1-2; the D gene is possibly TRBD1 (5 bases). The CDR3 is made up of 15 amino acids. Germline V gene sequence: CDR1 MNHEY, CDR2 SMNVEV (reference sequence). V lost 2 bases and J 4 bases, leaving 14 bases between the germline ends. DNA for the CDR3: TGTGCCAGCAGTTTAGGCGGGGGGAGAAGCTATGGCTACACCTTC. This codes for CASSLGGGRSYGYTF.

This chain joins TRBV18 and TRBJ1-6, with 7 positions matching TRBD1. CDR1 KGHSH and CDR2 LQKENI come from the germline V gene. The CDR3 contains 15 residues. V dropped 3 bases and J dropped 10; count of bases not matched to a gene: 9. CDR3 sequence (DNA): TGTGCCAGCTCACCGACAGGGACGGGAGGGTCACCCCTCCACTTT. Amino acids: CASSPTGTGGSPLHF.

The V call is TRBV24-1, the J call TRBJ2-5, with 8 bases matching TRBD2. CDR1 and CDR2 (germline): KGHDR, SFDVKD. The junction had 8 bases not matched to a gene; V was cut back by 7 bases and J by 5 bases. The length of the CDR3 is 14 residues. CDR3 amino acids: CATRDSGIIETQYF. The CDR3 DNA reads as TGTGCCACCAGAGATAGCGGGATAATTGAGACCCAGTACTTC.

This clone has more than one count but fewer than ten. The chain links TRBV24-1 to TRBJ2-1; 9 bases are a match to TRBD1. CDR1 KGHDR and CDR2 SFDVKD come from the germline V gene. This CDR3 region has 15 residues. The trim removed 3 bases at V and 9 bases at J, leaving 8 bases unmatched. The CDR3 reads CATSDRGQGGVEQFF. CDR3 bases: TGTGCCACCAGTGATCGGGGACAGGGTGGCGTTGAGCAGTTCTTC.

There are a few counts of this clone. The chain uses TRBV19 and TRBJ2-7; 9 bases map to TRBD1. V was pared by 3 bases and J by 4 bases, with 4 bases of the junction left unmatched. The CDR3 runs 14 residues. In germline, CDR1 is LNHDA, CDR2 SQIVND (reference sequence). In nucleotides, the CDR3 is TGTGCCAGTAGTATTGGGACAGGGTTTTACGAGCAGTACTTC. This sequence encodes CASSIGTGFYEQYF. The full variable domain, completed using reference TRBV19 and TRBJ2-7, is DGGITQSPKYLFRKEGQNVTLSCEQNLNHDAMYWYRQDPGQGLRLIYYSQIVNDFQKGDIAEGYSVSREKKESFPLTVTSAQKNPTAFYLCASSIGTGFYEQYFGPGTRLTVT.

The chain recombines TRBV10-2 with TRBJ2-3, with D perhaps matching TRBD2 (5 bases). Germline V gene sequence: CDR1 WSHSY, CDR2 SAAADI. The CDR3 spans 16 residues. Trimming pared 4 bases from V and 2 bases from J, leaving 16 bases between. CDR3 coding DNA: TGCGCCAGCAGTGTGCTAGCCCCCACGACCACAGATACGCAGTATTTT. Translating it yields CASSVLAPTTTDTQYF.

The chain employs TRBV7-8 and TRBJ1-1; D uncertain. This CDR3 spans 13 amino acids. Looked up from germline, CDR1 is SGHVS and CDR2 is FQNEAQ. Trimming pared 5 bases from V and 3 bases from J, leaving 10 bases between. The DNA for the CDR3 is TGTGCCAGCAGCCCCTGGAGGGACACTGAAGCTTTCTTT. The encoded protein is CASSPWRDTEAFF.

This CDR3 reads CASSMPRDTIYNEQFF. CDR3 sequence (DNA): TGTGCCAGTAGTATGCCTCGGGACACAATTTACAATGAGCAGTTCTTC. The chain carries TRBV19 and TRBJ2-1; TRBD1 is a possible D gene (6 bases). V was cut by 3 bases and J by 4 bases, with 16 bases left in between. The CDR3 runs 16 residues. Germline V gene data show CDR1 as LNHDA and CDR2 as SQIVND (reference sequence).

The J gene is TRBJ2-3, the V gene TRBV7-9; the match to TRBD2 covers 8 bases. The trim removed 5 bases at V and 5 bases at J, leaving 6 bases unmatched. The CDR3 is 14 residues long. Germline assignment: CDR1 SEHNR and CDR2 FQNEAQ (reference sequence). CDR3: CASSQGLGGDTQYF. The CDR3 coding sequence is TGTGCCAGCAGCCAGGGACTAGGAGGAGATACGCAGTATTTT.

The rearrangement uses TRBV7-3 and TRBJ2-1; 11 bases match TRBD1. The CDR3 covers 15 residues. The germline V gene encodes CDR1 SGHTA and CDR2 FQGTGA. V was pared by 5 bases and J by 4 bases, with 4 bases of the junction left unmatched. The CDR3 loop reads CASSRGQGAYNEQFF. Here the CDR3 DNA reads TGTGCCAGCAGCCGAGGACAGGGGGCTTACAATGAGCAGTTCTTC. The complete variable domain, with remaining parts taken from reference TRBV7-3 and TRBJ2-1, reads GAGVSQTPSNKVTEKGKYVELRCDPISGHTALYWYRQSLGQGPEFLIYFQGTGAADDSGLPNDRFFAVRPEGSVSTLKIQRTERGDSAVYLCASSRGQGAYNEQFFGPGTRLTVL.

The chain joins TRBV3-1 (or the pseudogene TRBV3-2) to TRBJ2-3; 8 positions match TRBD2. The junction had 13 bases not matched to a gene; V was cut back by 3 bases and J by 5 bases. The V gene's germline CDR1 is LGHDT and CDR2 YNNKEL (reference sequence). CDR3 size: 17 residues. This chain's CDR3 is CASSHFRPGGAGDTQYF. The CDR3 nucleotides read TGTGCCAGCAGCCATTTTAGGCCGGGGGGGGCTGGAGATACGCAGTATTTT.

In nucleotides, the CDR3 is TGTGCCAGCAGCCATAGAGGCAGCCCCGGAATACGGCTCGAGCAGTACTTC. It is translated as CASSHRGSPGIRLEQYF. J is TRBJ2-7 and V is TRBV7-8; D gene unclear. The germline gives CDR1 SGHVS, CDR2 FQNEAQ. This CDR3 has 17 amino acids. V was trimmed by 5 bases and J by 6 bases, leaving 26 bases between them.